The next 20 T cell receptor beta chains were all read from a single sample in a study of cytomegalovirus exposure and HLA in healthy donors. Produced via immunoSEQ multiplex PCR; TCRdb's table is partial and in-frame only. The profile shows some 65,000 clones, about 96% of them singletons. The sequenced sample was PBMCs. The receptors originated from a man aged 18-30 years in good health and CMV-seronegative.

This chain uses TRBV2 with TRBJ2-2; 12 bases are a match to TRBD2. Germline assignment: CDR1 SNHLY and CDR2 FYNNEI. V trimming: 6 bases; J trimming: 7 bases; junction bases outside the gene matches: 6. The CDR3 is 15 amino acids. CDR3 coding DNA: TGTGCCAGCAGGGAGACTAGCGGGAGTGTCGGGGAGCTGTTTTTT. Amino acid sequence: CASRETSGSVGELFF.

The gene calls are TRBV15 and TRBJ2-7; tentative D call: TRBD1 (6 bases). V was pared by 2 bases and J by 6 bases, with 8 bases between. The CDR3 extends over 12 amino acids. CDR1 LNHNV and CDR2 YYDKDF come from the germline V gene (reference sequence). CDR3 nucleotide sequence: TGTGCCACCAGCAGACAGGGGCTCGAGCAGTACTTC. This encodes CATSRQGLEQYF.

The chain joins TRBV9 to TRBJ1-1; 8 bases map to TRBD1. CDR1 and CDR2 from the germline V gene are SGDLS and YYNGEE. The CDR3 contains 15 residues. V lost 6 bases, J lost 1 base, and 8 bases stayed unmatched. The chain's CDR3 is CASNSRGHSNTEAFF. The CDR3 DNA reads TGTGCCAGCAACTCCAGGGGGCACTCGAACACTGAAGCTTTCTTT.

The V call is TRBV6-5, the J call TRBJ1-5; 9 bases are a match to TRBD1. Germline CDR1 reads MNHEY; CDR2 reads SVGAGI. V dropped 6 bases and J dropped 2; count of bases not matched to a gene: 2. The CDR3 is 14 residues long. CDR3 DNA sequence: TGTGCCAGCAGACAGGGGGCGGGCAATCAGCCCCAGCATTTT. Translated: CASRQGAGNQPQHF.

This sequence joins TRBV11-2 and TRBJ2-7; 10 nucleotides match TRBD2. Germline V CDR1 and CDR2: SGHAT, FQNNGV. This CDR3 spans 17 amino acids. The trim removed 5 bases at V and 4 bases at J, leaving 14 bases unmatched. CDR3 amino acids: CASSRRVSSGRGYEQYF. The CDR3 DNA reads TGTGCCAGCAGCAGGAGGGTGTCTAGCGGGAGAGGTTACGAGCAGTACTTC. The full variable domain, its missing parts supplied by reference TRBV11-2 and TRBJ2-7, is EAGVAQSPRYKIIEKRQSVAFWCNPISGHATLYWYQQILGQGPKLLIQFQNNGVVDDSQLPKDRFSAERLKGVDSTLKIQPAKLEDSAVYLCASSRRVSSGRGYEQYFGPGTRLTVT.

The rearrangement links TRBV19 to TRBJ1-5; TRBD1 matches 9 bases. The CDR3 sequence is 16 residues long. V shed 1 base, J shed 6 bases, and the junction held 7 bases outside the gene matches. CDR1 is LNHDA, CDR2 SQIVND, per germline (reference sequence). CDR3 amino acids: CASSIVVGQGIQPQHF. CDR3 nucleotide sequence: TGTGCCAGTAGTATAGTCGTGGGACAGGGAATTCAGCCCCAGCATTTT.

CDR3 amino acids: CASSIGYSNQPQHF. CDR3 sequence (DNA): TGTGCCAGTAGTATAGGATACTCCAATCAGCCCCAGCATTTT. The chain has TRBV19 and TRBJ1-5, with D uncertain. Looked up from germline, CDR1 is LNHDA and CDR2 is SQIVND (reference sequence). The germline V and J ends were trimmed by 1 base and 3 bases, with 7 bases remaining between them. The CDR3 contains 14 residues.

This clone was recorded only once. V is TRBV27 and J is TRBJ2-7, with D maybe TRBD1 (5 bases). Germline CDR1 reads MNHEY; CDR2 reads SMNVEV (reference sequence). CDR3 length equals 12 residues. CDR3: CAVLGHDYEQYF. The DNA of the CDR3 is TGTGCGGTCCTCGGACACGACTACGAGCAGTACTTC.

The chain has TRBV6-4 and TRBJ1-2; D unresolved. The germline gives CDR1 MRHNA, CDR2 SNTAGT. V dropped 0 bases and J dropped 4 bases, with 12 bases sitting between them. The CDR3 totals 15 residues. CDR3 in DNA: TGTGCCAGCAGTGACTCGGCGGAGCCGAGCTATGGCTACACCTTC. Amino acids: CASSDSAEPSYGYTF.

The rearrangement joins TRBV5-4 to TRBJ1-2, with D possibly being TRBD1 (5 bases). CDR1 and CDR2 (germline): SGHNT, YYREEE (reference sequence). The CDR3 has 15 amino acids. V gave up 3 bases and J gave up 1 base, with 13 bases separating them. The CDR3 here is CASSSQGRGNYGYTF. The CDR3 DNA sequence: TGTGCCAGCAGCTCGCAGGGTAGGGGTAACTATGGCTACACCTTC.

This chain links TRBV11-3 with TRBJ2-2; the match to TRBD1 covers 8 bases. Germline V gives CDR1 SGHNT, CDR2 YENEEA. Trimming removed 6 bases from V and 6 bases from J; junction bases left unmatched: 3. The CDR3 loop spans 13 amino acids. CDR3 DNA: TGTGCCAGCAGAGAACAGGGGGCCGGGGAGCTGTTTTTT. It is translated as CASREQGAGELFF.

This chain connects TRBV6-1 to TRBJ1-5; no definite D call. Trimming cost V 4 bases and J 7 bases, with 11 bases left between them. Germline CDR1 is MNHNS and CDR2 is SASEGT. The CDR3 is 13 residues long. Written as DNA, the CDR3 is TGTGCCAGCAGTGGGAGGGAGAGCCAGCCCCAGCATTTT. Translated: CASSGRESQPQHF.

The chain uses TRBV6-6 and TRBJ1-2; a possible D gene is TRBD1 (5 bases). The CDR3 has 15 residues. Germline values: CDR1 MNHNY, CDR2 SVGAGI (reference sequence). V lost 6 bases, J lost 4 bases, and 18 bases lay in between. Here the CDR3 DNA reads TGTGCCAGCAGGCCTCCAGGGTATGATAGCTATGGCTACACCTTC. It translates to CASRPPGYDSYGYTF.

The chain combines TRBV25-1 with TRBJ2-7, with a tentative D call TRBD2 (5 bases). This CDR3 has 12 residues. Trimming pared 7 bases from V and 2 bases from J, leaving 9 bases between. Germline lookup yields CDR1 MGHDK and CDR2 SYGVNS. The CDR3 reads CASKDGAYEQYF. DNA for the CDR3: TGTGCCAGCAAGGACGGGGCCTACGAGCAGTACTTC.

V and J are TRBV5-1 and TRBJ1-6; D not resolved. Trimming shortened V by 5 bases and J by 9 bases, and 9 bases separated the two germline ends. Germline values: CDR1 SGHRS, CDR2 YFSETQ. The CDR3 runs to 12 residues. The CDR3 loop is CASRLSGSPLHF. CDR3 bases: TGCGCCAGCAGGCTTAGCGGTTCACCCCTCCACTTT.

The rearrangement uses TRBV7-9 and TRBJ2-1; 8 bases fit TRBD1. Germline V gene data show CDR1 as SEHNR and CDR2 as FQNEAQ (reference sequence). The CDR3 sequence is 16 residues long. The V and J ends lost 5 bases and 3 bases, in that order; junction bases with no gene match: 9. CDR3 protein: CASSLDRGQGYNEQFF. DNA for the CDR3: TGTGCCAGCAGCCTAGACAGGGGTCAGGGCTACAATGAGCAGTTCTTC.

The chain has TRBV6-6 and TRBJ2-1, with D perhaps TRBD1 (5 bases). Germline lookup yields CDR1 MNHNY and CDR2 SVGAGI (reference sequence). V was trimmed by 8 bases and J by 6 bases, leaving 17 bases between them. This CDR3 comprises 14 residues. The CDR3 bases are TGTGCCAGCGGGGCAGGCGCTAGGATCAATGAGCAGTTCTTC. It yields the protein CASGAGARINEQFF.

This clone was counted once. The chain has TRBV5-1 and TRBJ2-7; 9 bases align to TRBD2. Germline trimming cut 2 bases from V and 3 bases from J; bases unmatched to any gene: 6. CDR3 length equals 15 residues. From germline, CDR1 is SGHRS and CDR2 YFSETQ. CDR3 in DNA: TGCGCCAGCAGCTTTACGACTAGCGGATACTACGAGCAGTACTTC. Amino acid sequence: CASSFTTSGYYEQYF. The complete variable domain, with remaining parts taken from reference TRBV5-1 and TRBJ2-7, reads KAGVTQTPRYLIKTRGQQVTLSCSPISGHRSVSWYQQTPGQGLQFLFEYFSETQRNKGNFPGRFSGRQFSNSRSEMNVSTLELGDSALYLCASSFTTSGYYEQYFGPGTRLTVT.

This clone was seen a single time. The rearrangement joins TRBV18 to TRBJ2-3; weak D call: TRBD1 (6 bases). The CDR3 length is 16 residues. Trimming took 2 bases from V and 7 from J, leaving 19 bases between them. From germline, CDR1 is KGHSH and CDR2 LQKENI. For the CDR3, the DNA is TGTGCCAGCTCACCAGTTGAGACAGGTCGAGGAAATACGCAGTATTTT. The encoded protein is CASSPVETGRGNTQYF. The full variable domain, its missing parts supplied by reference TRBV18 and TRBJ2-3, is NAGVMQNPRHLVRRRGQEARLRCSPMKGHSHVYWYRQLPEEGLKFMVYLQKENIIDESGMPKERFSAEFPKEGPSILRIQQVVRGDSAAYFCASSPVETGRGNTQYFGPGTRLTVL.

This chain uses TRBV7-8 with TRBJ2-6; D is possibly TRBD1 (5 bases). The CDR3 covers 17 residues. V was cut by 1 base and J by 0 bases, with 10 bases left in between. CDR1 and CDR2 (germline): SGHVS, FQNEAQ. CDR3 loop: CASSLVGHFSGANVLTF. The DNA for the CDR3 is TGTGCCAGCAGCTTAGTAGGACACTTCTCTGGGGCCAACGTCCTGACTTTC.